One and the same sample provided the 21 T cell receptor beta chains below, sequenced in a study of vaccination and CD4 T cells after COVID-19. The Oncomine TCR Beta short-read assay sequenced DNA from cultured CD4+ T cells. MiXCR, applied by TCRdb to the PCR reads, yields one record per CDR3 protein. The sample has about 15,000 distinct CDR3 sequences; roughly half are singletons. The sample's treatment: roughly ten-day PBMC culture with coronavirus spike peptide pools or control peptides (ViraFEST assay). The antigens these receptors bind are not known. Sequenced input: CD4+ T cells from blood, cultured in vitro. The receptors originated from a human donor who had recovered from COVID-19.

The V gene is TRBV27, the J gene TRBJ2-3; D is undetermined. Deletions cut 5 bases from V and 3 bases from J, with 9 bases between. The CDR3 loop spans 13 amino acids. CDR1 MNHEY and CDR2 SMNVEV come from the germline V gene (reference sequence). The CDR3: CASSPVRTDTQYF. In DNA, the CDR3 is TGTGCCAGCAGTCCCGTGAGGACAGATACGCAGTATTTT.

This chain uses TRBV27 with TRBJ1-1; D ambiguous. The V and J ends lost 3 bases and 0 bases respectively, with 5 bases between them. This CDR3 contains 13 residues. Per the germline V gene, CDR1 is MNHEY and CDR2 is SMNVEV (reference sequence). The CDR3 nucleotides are TGTGCCAGCAGTTTTGGGTTGAACACTGAAGCTTTCTTT. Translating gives CASSFGLNTEAFF.

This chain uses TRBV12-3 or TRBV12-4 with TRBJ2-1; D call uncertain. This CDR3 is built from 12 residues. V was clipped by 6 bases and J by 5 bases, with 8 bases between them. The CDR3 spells CASRFVDNEQFF. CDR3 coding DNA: TGTGCCAGCAGGTTCGTGGACAATGAGCAGTTCTTC.

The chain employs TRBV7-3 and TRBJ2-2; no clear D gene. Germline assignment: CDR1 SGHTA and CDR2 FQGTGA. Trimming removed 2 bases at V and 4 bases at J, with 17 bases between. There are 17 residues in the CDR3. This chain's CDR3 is CASSLLPPGQLTGELFF. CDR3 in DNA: TGTGCCAGCAGCTTACTACCCCCGGGCCAACTCACCGGGGAGCTGTTTTTT.

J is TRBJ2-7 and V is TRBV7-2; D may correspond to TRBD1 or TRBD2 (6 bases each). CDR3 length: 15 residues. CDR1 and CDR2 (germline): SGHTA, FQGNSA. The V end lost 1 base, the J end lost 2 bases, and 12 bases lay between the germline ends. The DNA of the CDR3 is TGTGCCAGCAGCTTAGGGTTCGGGGGCGCCTACGAGCAGTACTTC. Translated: CASSLGFGGAYEQYF.

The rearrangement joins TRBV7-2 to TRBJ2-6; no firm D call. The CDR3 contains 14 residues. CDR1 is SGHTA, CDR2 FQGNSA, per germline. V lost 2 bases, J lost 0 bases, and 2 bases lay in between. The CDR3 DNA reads TGTGCCAGCAGCTTAAGCTCTGGGGCCAACGTCCTGACTTTC. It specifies CASSLSSGANVLTF.

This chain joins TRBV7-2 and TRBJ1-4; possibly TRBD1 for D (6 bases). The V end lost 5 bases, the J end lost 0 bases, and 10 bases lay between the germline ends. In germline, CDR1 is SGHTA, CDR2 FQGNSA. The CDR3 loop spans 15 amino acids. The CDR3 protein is CASSRTGPTNEKLFF. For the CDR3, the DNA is TGTGCCAGCAGCAGAACAGGGCCAACTAATGAAAAACTGTTTTTT.

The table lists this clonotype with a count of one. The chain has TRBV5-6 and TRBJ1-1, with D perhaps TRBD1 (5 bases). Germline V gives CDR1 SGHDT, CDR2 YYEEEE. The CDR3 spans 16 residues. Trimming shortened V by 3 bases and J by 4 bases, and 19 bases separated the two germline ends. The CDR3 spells CASSYLRGTGGTEAFF. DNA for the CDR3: TGTGCCAGCAGCTATTTACGTGGGACCGGGGGCACTGAAGCTTTCTTT.

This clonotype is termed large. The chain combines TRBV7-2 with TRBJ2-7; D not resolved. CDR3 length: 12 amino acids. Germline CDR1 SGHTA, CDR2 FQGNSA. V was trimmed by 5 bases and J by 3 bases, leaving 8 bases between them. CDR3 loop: CASSRDVYEQYF. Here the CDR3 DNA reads TGTGCCAGCAGCCGAGACGTCTACGAGCAGTACTTC.

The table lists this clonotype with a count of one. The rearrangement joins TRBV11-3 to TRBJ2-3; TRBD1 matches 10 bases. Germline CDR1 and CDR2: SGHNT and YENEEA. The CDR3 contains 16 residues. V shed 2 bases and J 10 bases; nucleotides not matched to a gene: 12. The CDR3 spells CASSLMGQGLLEAQYF. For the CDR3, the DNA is TGTGCCAGCAGCTTAATGGGACAGGGGCTGTTAGAGGCGCAGTATTTT.

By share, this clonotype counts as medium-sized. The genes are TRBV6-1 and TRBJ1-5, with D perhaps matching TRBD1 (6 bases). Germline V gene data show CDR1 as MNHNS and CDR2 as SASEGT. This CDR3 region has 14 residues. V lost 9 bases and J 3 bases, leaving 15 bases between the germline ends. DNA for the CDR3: TGTGCCAGTGCCCCGGGACATCTCAATCAGCCCCAGCATTTT. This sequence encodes CASAPGHLNQPQHF.

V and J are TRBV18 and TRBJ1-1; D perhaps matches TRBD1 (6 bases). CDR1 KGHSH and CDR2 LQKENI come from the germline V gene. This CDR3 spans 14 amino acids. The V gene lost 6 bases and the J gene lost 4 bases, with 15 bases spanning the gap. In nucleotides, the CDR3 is TGTGCCAGCTCCCGAAACGGGGGGCTCACTGAAGCTTTCTTT. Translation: CASSRNGGLTEAFF. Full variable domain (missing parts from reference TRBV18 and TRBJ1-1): NAGVMQNPRHLVRRRGQEARLRCSPMKGHSHVYWYRQLPEEGLKFMVYLQKENIIDESGMPKERFSAEFPKEGPSILRIQQVVRGDSAAYFCASSRNGGLTEAFFGQGTRLTVV.

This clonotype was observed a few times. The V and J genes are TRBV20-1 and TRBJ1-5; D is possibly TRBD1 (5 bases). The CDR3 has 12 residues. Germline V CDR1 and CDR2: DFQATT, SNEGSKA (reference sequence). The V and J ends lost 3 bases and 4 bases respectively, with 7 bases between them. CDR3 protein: CSARQGNQPQHF. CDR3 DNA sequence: TGCAGTGCTAGGCAGGGAAATCAGCCCCAGCATTTT.

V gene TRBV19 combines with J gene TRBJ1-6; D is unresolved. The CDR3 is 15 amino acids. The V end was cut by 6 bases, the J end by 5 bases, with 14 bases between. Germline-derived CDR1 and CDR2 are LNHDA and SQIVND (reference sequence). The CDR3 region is CASRMRTGDNSPLHF. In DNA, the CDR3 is TGTGCCAGTAGGATGAGGACCGGAGATAATTCACCCCTCCACTTT.

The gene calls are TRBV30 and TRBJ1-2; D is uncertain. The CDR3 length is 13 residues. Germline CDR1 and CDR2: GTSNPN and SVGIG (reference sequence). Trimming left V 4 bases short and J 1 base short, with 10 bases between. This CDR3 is CAWTPGNNYGYTF. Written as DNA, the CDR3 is TGTGCCTGGACCCCCGGGAATAACTATGGCTACACCTTC.

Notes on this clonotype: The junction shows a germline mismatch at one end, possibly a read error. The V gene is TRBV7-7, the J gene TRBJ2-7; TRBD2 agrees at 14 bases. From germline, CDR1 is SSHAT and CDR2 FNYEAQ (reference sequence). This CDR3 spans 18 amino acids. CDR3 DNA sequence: TGTGCTAGCAGCTTAGCGCTGGGACTAGCGGGAGATAGGGATAAGCAGTACTTC. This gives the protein CASSLALGLAGDRDKQYF.

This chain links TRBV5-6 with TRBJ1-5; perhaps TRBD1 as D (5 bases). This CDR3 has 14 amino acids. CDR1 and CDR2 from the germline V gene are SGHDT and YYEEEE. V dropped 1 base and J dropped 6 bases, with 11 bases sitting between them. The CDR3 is CASSLMGGRQPQHF. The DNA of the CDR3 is TGTGCCAGCAGCTTGATGGGGGGTCGTCAGCCCCAGCATTTT.

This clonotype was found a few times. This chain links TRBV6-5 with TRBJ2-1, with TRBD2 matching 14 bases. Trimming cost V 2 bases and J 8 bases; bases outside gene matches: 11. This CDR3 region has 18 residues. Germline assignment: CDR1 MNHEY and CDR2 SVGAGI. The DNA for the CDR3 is TGTGCCAGCAGTTACGGGGGACTAGCGGGAGCGTCTGGCCATGAGCAGTTCTTC. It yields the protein CASSYGGLAGASGHEQFF.

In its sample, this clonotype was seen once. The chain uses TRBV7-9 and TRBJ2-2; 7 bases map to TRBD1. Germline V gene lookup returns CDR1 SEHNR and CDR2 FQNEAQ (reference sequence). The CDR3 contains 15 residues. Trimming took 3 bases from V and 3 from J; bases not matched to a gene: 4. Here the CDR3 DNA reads TGTGCCAGCAGCTTGGGGCAGGGGGACACCGGGGAGCTGTTTTTT. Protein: CASSLGQGDTGELFF. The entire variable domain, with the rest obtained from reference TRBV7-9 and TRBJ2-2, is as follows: DTGVSQNPRHKITKRGQNVTFRCDPISEHNRLYWYRQTLGQGPEFLTYFQNEAQLEKSRLLSDRFSAERPKGSFSTLEIQRTEQGDSAMYLCASSLGQGDTGELFFGEGSRLTVL.

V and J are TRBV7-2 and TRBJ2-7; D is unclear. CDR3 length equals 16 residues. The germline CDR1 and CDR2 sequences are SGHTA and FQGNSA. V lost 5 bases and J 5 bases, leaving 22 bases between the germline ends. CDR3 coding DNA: TGTGCCAGCAGCCCACGGACGGGCCTCTCTCGACACGAGCAGTACTTC. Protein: CASSPRTGLSRHEQYF.

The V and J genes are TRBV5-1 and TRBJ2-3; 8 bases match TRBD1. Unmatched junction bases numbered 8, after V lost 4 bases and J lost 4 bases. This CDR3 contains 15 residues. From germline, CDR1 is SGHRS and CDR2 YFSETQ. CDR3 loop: CASSPGTGLSDTQYF. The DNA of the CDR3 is TGCGCCAGCAGCCCCGGGACAGGCTTATCAGATACGCAGTATTTT. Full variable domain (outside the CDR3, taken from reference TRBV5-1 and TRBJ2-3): KAGVTQTPRYLIKTRGQQVTLSCSPISGHRSVSWYQQTPGQGLQFLFEYFSETQRNKGNFPGRFSGRQFSNSRSEMNVSTLELGDSALYLCASSPGTGLSDTQYFGPGTRLTVL.